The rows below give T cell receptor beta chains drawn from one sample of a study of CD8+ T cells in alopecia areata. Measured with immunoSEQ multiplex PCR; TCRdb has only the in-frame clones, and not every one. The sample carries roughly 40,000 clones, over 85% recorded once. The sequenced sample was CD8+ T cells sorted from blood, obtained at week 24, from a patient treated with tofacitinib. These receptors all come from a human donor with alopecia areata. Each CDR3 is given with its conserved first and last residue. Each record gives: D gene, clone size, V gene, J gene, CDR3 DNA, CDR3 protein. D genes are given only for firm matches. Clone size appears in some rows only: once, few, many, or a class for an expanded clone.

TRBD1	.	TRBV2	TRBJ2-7	TGTGCCAGCAGTGGACAGGGGGCCTACGAGCAGTACTTC	CASSGQGAYEQYF
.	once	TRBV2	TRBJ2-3	TGTGCCAGCAGTGAAAACTCCGTACGGCAACAGGATACGCAGTATTTT	CASSENSVRQQDTQYF
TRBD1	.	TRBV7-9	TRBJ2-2	TGTGCCAGCAGCTTACCAGGGACAGGGGCGACCATTCGTGCCGGGGAGCTGTTTTTT	CASSLPGTGATIRAGELFF
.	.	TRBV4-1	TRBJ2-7	TGCGCCAGCAGCCAAGGTCCAGGTTCCTACGAGCAGTACTTC	CASSQGPGSYEQYF
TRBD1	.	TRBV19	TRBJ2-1	TGTGCCAGTACGGGGACAGGATACAATGAGCAGTTCTTC	CASTGTGYNEQFF
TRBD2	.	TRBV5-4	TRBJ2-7	TGTGCCAGCAGCCCCGGGACTAGCGGGACCGCCTACGAGCAGTACTTC	CASSPGTSGTAYEQYF
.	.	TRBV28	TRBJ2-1	TGTGCCAGCAGTTTCCTACCGGGACAATACAATGAGCAGTTCTTC	CASSFLPGQYNEQFF
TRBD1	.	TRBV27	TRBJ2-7	TGTGCCAGCAGTTTATTGGGGACAGGTTACGAGCAGTACTTC	CASSLLGTGYEQYF
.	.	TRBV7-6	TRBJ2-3	TGTGCCAGCAGCTTAGTGAGGGGCCGCACAGATACGCAGTATTTT	CASSLVRGRTDTQYF
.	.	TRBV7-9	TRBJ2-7	TGTGCCAGCAGCTTGCGGGGACCAGACGAGCAGTACTTC	CASSLRGPDEQYF
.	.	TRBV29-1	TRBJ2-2	TGCAGCGTTGAAGATCACGGGGAAACCGGGGAGCTGTTTTTT	CSVEDHGETGELFF
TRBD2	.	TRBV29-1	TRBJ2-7	TGCAGCGCCTCGGGAGGGAGCTCCTACGAGCAGTACTTC	CSASGGSSYEQYF
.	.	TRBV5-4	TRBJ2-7	TGTGCCAGCAGCTTTGGACTAGACAGGTCCTACGAGCAGTACTTC	CASSFGLDRSYEQYF
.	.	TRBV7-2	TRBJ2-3	TGTGCCTCGGCGGGCGCAGGGGCAGATACGCAGTATTTT	CASAGAGADTQYF
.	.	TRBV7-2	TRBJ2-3	TGTGCCAGCAGCCCCGACAGGTTAAGCACAGATACGCAGTATTTT	CASSPDRLSTDTQYF
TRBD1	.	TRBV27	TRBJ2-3	TGTGCCAGCAGTTCGGGACAGGGGACAGATACGCAGTATTTT	CASSSGQGTDTQYF
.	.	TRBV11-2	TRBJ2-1	TGTGCCAGCAGCTCTACAGAAAAGGGCTACAATGAGCAGTTCTTC	CASSSTEKGYNEQFF
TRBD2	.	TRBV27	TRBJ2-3	TGTGCCAGCAGTTTATCGGTACTAGCGGTCCTTGTTTCTGGCACAGATACGCAGTATTTT	CASSLSVLAVLVSGTDTQYF
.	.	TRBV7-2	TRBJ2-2	TGTGCCAGCAGCTTAGACCTGAACACCGGGGAGCTGTTTTTT	CASSLDLNTGELFF
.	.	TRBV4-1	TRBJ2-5	TGCGCCAGCAGCCAAGGAGTCCAAGAGACCCAGTACTTC	CASSQGVQETQYF
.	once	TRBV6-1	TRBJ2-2	TGTGCCAGCAGTGATGGCAGGGATACCGGGGAGCTGTTTTTT	CASSDGRDTGELFF
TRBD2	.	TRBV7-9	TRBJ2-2	TGTGCCAGCAGCTCCTCGCTAGCGGGGGGGCAGCACGGGGAGCTGTTTTTT	CASSSSLAGGQHGELFF
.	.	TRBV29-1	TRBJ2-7	TGCAGCGTTAAGACGGACGGTGGAGAGCAGTACTTC	CSVKTDGGEQYF
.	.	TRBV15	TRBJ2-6	TGTGCCACCAGCAGAGTAGGGTCTGGGGCCAACGTCCTGACTTTC	CATSRVGSGANVLTF
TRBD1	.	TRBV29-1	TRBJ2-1	TGCAGCGTTGCTGGGGACAGGGTGGGCAATGAGCAGTTCTTC	CSVAGDRVGNEQFF
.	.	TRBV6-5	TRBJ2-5	TGTGCCAGCAGGAACACCCCTAGTCCGTGGGAGACCCAGTACTTC	CASRNTPSPWETQYF
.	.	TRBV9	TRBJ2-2	TGTGCCAGCAGCGCCGAACAGGACACCGGGGAGCTGTTTTTT	CASSAEQDTGELFF
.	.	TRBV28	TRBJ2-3	TGTGCCAGCTACCGATTCGGTACAGATACGCAGTATTTT	CASYRFGTDTQYF
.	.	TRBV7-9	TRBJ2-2	TGTGCCAGCAGCCCAGCCCGGACACCGAACACCGGGGAGCTGTTTTTT	CASSPARTPNTGELFF
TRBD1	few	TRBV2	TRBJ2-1	TGTGCCAGCAGTGAAGCGAGGACAGGGGCCGACAATGAGCAGTTCTTC	CASSEARTGADNEQFF
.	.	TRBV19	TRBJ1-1	TGTGCCAGTAGTATAGGAGTCAGAGAAGCTTTCTTT	CASSIGVREAFF
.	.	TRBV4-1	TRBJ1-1	TGCGCCAGCAGCCGGGGGAGGGAGGTGAACACTGAAGCTTTCTTT	CASSRGREVNTEAFF
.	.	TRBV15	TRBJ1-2	TGTGCCACCAGCAGAGATACAGGGAACAACTATGGCTACACCTTC	CATSRDTGNNYGYTF
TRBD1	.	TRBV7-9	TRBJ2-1	TGTGCCAGCAGCTTAAGGACAGGGGGCGTGGGTAATGAGCAGTTCTTC	CASSLRTGGVGNEQFF
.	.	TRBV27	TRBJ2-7	TGTGCCAGCAGTTTAACCTACGAGCAGTACTTC	CASSLTYEQYF
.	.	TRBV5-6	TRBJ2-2	TGTGCCAGCAGCCCTATCAACACCGGGGAGCTGTTTTTT	CASSPINTGELFF
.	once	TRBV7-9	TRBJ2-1	TGTGCCAGCAGCCCAGGGGGCGCGGGGGGTCCGTTCTTC	CASSPGGAGGPFF
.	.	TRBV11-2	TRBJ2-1	TGTGCCAGCAGCCCACCGCCGGCGGGGTTCGGCTCCTACAATGAGCAGTTCTTC	CASSPPPAGFGSYNEQFF
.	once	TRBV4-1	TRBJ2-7	TGCGCCAGCAGCCAAGCCCAGGGGACGGGCGAGCAGTACTTC	CASSQAQGTGEQYF